The 15 T cell receptor beta chains presented below share a single source sample, sequenced in a study of breast tumors, draining lymph nodes, adjacent tissues. Breast cancer patients provided tissue from their axillary draining lymph nodes. A single record per CDR3 protein comes from TCRdb applying MiXCR to the multiplex PCR reads. The data contain approximately 170,000 distinct CDR3 sequences, about 30% of them singletons. Specimen: axillary lymph node tissue. All receptors derive from a female donor with breast cancer. Some clones in this sample may be carry-over from other donors' samples.

This clonotype was found a few times. Given a much more abundant clone one base away, this may be a read error. The rearrangement links TRBV30 to TRBJ1-6, with D maybe TRBD1 (6 bases). This CDR3 is 13 amino acids long. Trimming shortened V by 5 bases and J by 8 bases, and 13 bases separated the two germline ends. Germline V gene lookup returns CDR1 GTSNPN and CDR2 SVGIG (reference sequence). CDR3 in DNA: TGTGCCTGGGGACGTGGGGGCCATTCACCCCTCCACTTT. This gives the protein CAWGRGGHSPLHF.

This clonotype showed up many times. The J gene is TRBJ2-5, the V gene TRBV10-2; possibly TRBD2 for D (7 bases). Germline loops: CDR1 WSHSY, CDR2 SAAADI. Trimming shortened V by 5 bases and J by 1 base, and 11 bases separated the two germline ends. The CDR3 length is 14 residues. The CDR3 nucleotides are TGCGCCAGCAGTATGGGGGGGGCCCAAGAGACCCAGTACTTC. The encoded protein is CASSMGGAQETQYF.

In this sample, this clonotype turned up many times. This chain connects TRBV6-5 to TRBJ1-6; the D is unclear. CDR3 length: 13 amino acids. V shed 3 bases and J shed 13 bases, with 13 bases lying between them. Looked up from germline, CDR1 is MNHEY and CDR2 is SVGAGI. The CDR3 loop is CASSYPGMGPLHF. The CDR3 nucleotides are TGTGCCAGCAGTTATCCAGGAATGGGCCCCCTCCACTTT.

The sample holds many counts of this clonotype. This chain connects TRBV19 to TRBJ2-1, with D uncertain. Germline V gene data show CDR1 as LNHDA and CDR2 as SQIVND (reference sequence). The CDR3 sequence is 16 residues long. Trimming shortened V by 4 bases and J by 1 base, and 14 bases separated the two germline ends. In DNA, the CDR3 is TGTGCCAGTAGTAGCCGCCGAAGCGAGTCCTACAATGAGCAGTTCTTC. The encoded protein is CASSSRRSESYNEQFF.

This rearrangement joins TRBV20-1 to TRBJ2-3; a possible D gene is TRBD1 (7 bases). CDR3 length equals 15 residues. Trimming cost V 1 base and J 2 bases, with 13 bases left between them. CDR1 DFQATT and CDR2 SNEGSKA come from the germline V gene (reference sequence). CDR3 DNA sequence: TGCAGTGCTAGAGTTCCAGGGGGGAACACAGATACGCAGTATTTT. The encoded protein is CSARVPGGNTDTQYF.

On this clonotype itself: The junction shows a germline mismatch at one end, possibly a read error. V and J are TRBV7-8 and TRBJ2-5; D may be TRBD1 (5 bases). CDR3 length: 15 amino acids. In germline, CDR1 is SGHVS, CDR2 FQNEAQ. The CDR3 protein is CASSLFPQGRETQHF. DNA of the CDR3: TGTGCCAGCAGCTTATTTCCTCAGGGTCGAGAGACCCAGCACTTC.

This clonotype showed up many times. The V call is TRBV2, the J call TRBJ2-2, with 12 positions matching TRBD1. The CDR3 spans 16 residues. V lost 8 bases to trimming and J lost 7 bases; unmatched junction nucleotides: 11. Germline V gene lookup returns CDR1 SNHLY and CDR2 FYNNEI. In DNA, the CDR3 is TGTGCCAGCTCAGATACGGGACAGGGGGCCCGCGGGGAGCTGTTTTTT. Amino acids: CASSDTGQGARGELFF.

This clonotype has a count of ten or more. V gene TRBV19 combines with J gene TRBJ2-1; TRBD2 matches 10 bases. The CDR3 spans 15 residues. CDR1 LNHDA and CDR2 SQIVND come from the germline V gene (reference sequence). The V segment lost 5 bases and the J segment 9 bases; nucleotides outside the gene matches: 10. Here the CDR3 DNA reads TGTGCCAGTAGTCTAACTAGCGGGGACTTTAGTGAGCAGTTCTTC. Translation: CASSLTSGDFSEQFF. Combining the CDR3 with reference TRBV19 and TRBJ2-1 gives the whole variable domain DGGITQSPKYLFRKEGQNVTLSCEQNLNHDAMYWYRQDPGQGLRLIYYSQIVNDFQKGDIAEGYSVSREKKESFPLTVTSAQKNPTAFYLCASSLTSGDFSEQFFGPGTRLTVL.

The rearrangement links TRBV3-1 to TRBJ1-5; D is undetermined. With 2 bases removed from V and 0 bases from J, the gap between germline ends came to 5 bases. Germline CDR1 reads LGHDT; CDR2 reads YNNKEL (reference sequence). This CDR3 contains 14 residues. This CDR3 reads CASSQIDSNQPQHF. CDR3 DNA sequence: TGTGCCAGCAGCCAAATAGATAGCAATCAGCCCCAGCATTTT.

This clonotype was found many times. This chain links TRBV20-1 with TRBJ2-1; 10 nucleotides agree with TRBD2. This CDR3 is 15 amino acids long. V gave up 0 bases and J gave up 7 bases; unmatched junction bases: 6. Germline CDR1 reads DFQATT; CDR2 reads SNEGSKA (reference sequence). CDR3 in DNA: TGCAGTGCTAGAGATTCGGAGCGGGGGGGGAATGAGCAGTTCTTC. This encodes CSARDSERGGNEQFF.

In this sample, this clonotype turned up many times. The rearrangement uses TRBV6-1 and TRBJ2-7, with D possibly TRBD2 on 5 matching bases. V was cut by 3 bases and J by 3 bases, with 9 bases left in between. Germline CDR1 reads MNHNS; CDR2 reads SASEGT. CDR3 length: 13 amino acids. The DNA of the CDR3 is TGTGCCAGCAGTGACGGGGAGAACTACGAGCAGTACTTC. Translating it yields CASSDGENYEQYF.

In this sample, this clonotype turned up many times. The chain employs TRBV9 and TRBJ2-1, with TRBD1 matching over 8 bases. The CDR3 runs 16 residues. V lost 4 bases to trimming and J lost 0 bases; unmatched junction nucleotides: 6. The germline CDR1 and CDR2 sequences are SGDLS and YYNGEE. The CDR3: CASSPWDRSSYNEQFF. The CDR3 DNA sequence: TGTGCCAGCAGCCCCTGGGACAGGAGCTCCTACAATGAGCAGTTCTTC.

The chain links TRBV12-3 or TRBV12-4 to TRBJ1-5, with 9 bases aligning to TRBD1. V shed 8 bases and J 3 bases; nucleotides not matched to a gene: 8. The CDR3 extends over 15 amino acids. The CDR3 DNA follows: TGTGCCAGCTCTGCGACAGGGGGATTCAATCAGCCCCAGCATTTT. Translated: CASSATGGFNQPQHF.

This clonotype occurred many times. The rearrangement joins TRBV11-2 to TRBJ1-3; D might be TRBD1 (6 bases). The germline V gene has CDR1 SGHAT and CDR2 FQNNGV. V dropped 3 bases and J dropped 7 bases, with 13 bases sitting between them. This CDR3 contains 14 residues. In DNA, the CDR3 is TGTGCCAGCAGCTTCGGGCAGGGGAGGAACACCATATATTTT. Its translation is CASSFGQGRNTIYF.

The chain employs TRBV11-3 and TRBJ1-1; tentative D call: TRBD1 (6 bases). Trimming pared 1 base from V and 1 base from J, leaving 13 bases between. The length of the CDR3 is 16 residues. Germline assignment: CDR1 SGHNT and CDR2 YENEEA. CDR3 DNA sequence: TGTGCCAGCAGCTTAGTTGGGACAAATCCGAACACTGAAGCTTTCTTT. Its translation: CASSLVGTNPNTEAFF.